This T cell receptor (beta chain) was sequenced for a study of chronic HIV infection and antiretroviral therapy. Per germline, CDR1 LNHNV and CDR2 YYDKDF (reference sequence). The CDR3 runs to 14 residues. After removal of 4 bases from V and 6 bases from J, the junction contained 3 bases not matched to a gene. TCRdb redid the calling of the 5' RACE reads with MiXCR, one entry per CDR3 protein. The sample carries some 43,000 distinct CDR3 sequences, roughly 19% recorded once. This chain uses TRBV15 with TRBJ2-2; 9 bases fit TRBD2. Sequencing was done on a sample of peripheral blood. This receptor was taken from an adult who had HIV and had not received antiretroviral therapy, or was an uninfected healthy control (not recorded which). In DNA form, the CDR3 reads TGTGCCACCAGCATAGCGGGAGTGTCCGGGGAGCTGTTTTTT. Its protein is CATSIAGVSGELFF.